This T cell receptor (beta chain) was retrieved from a study of blood T cells in healthy people across ages. Germline values: CDR1 MNHEY, CDR2 SMNVEV (reference sequence). V was shortened by 3 bases and J by 3 bases, with 5 bases between the two germline ends. The CDR3 loop spans 13 amino acids. Samples had at least 7 million PBMCs isolated from them. With a J-beta primer mix and a sample-barcoded 5' primer, a second PCR ran roughly 6 to 11 cycles. Every cDNA molecule bore a tag from a template-switch adaptor containing 12 random nucleotides. MiXCR was run by TCRdb on the 5' RACE reads, yielding one entry per CDR3 protein. The repertoire holds 550,000 to 750,000 distinct CDR3 sequences, with 20% to 25% as singletons.

The rearrangement joins TRBV27 to TRBJ2-2, with D unresolved. The clonotype comes from a man in his 70s in good health. The sample comprised blood. The CDR3 nucleotides read TGTGCCAGCAGTTTCCGGGACACCGGGGAGCTGTTTTTT. Its translation is CASSFRDTGELFF.